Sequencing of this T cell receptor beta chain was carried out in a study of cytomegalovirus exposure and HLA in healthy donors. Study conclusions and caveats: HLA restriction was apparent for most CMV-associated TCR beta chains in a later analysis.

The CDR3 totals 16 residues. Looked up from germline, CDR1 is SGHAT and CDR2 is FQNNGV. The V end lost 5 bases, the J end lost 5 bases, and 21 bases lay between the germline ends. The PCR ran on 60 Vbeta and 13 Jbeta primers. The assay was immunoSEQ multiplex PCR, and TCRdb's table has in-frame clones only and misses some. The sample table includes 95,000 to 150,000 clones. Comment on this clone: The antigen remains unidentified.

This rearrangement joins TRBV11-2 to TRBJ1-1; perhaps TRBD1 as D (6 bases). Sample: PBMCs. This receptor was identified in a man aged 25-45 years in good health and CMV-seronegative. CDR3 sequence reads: CASSHFRRGGWTEAFF. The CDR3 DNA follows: TGTGCCAGCAGCCACTTTCGGCGGGGGGGCTGGACTGAAGCTTTCTTT.